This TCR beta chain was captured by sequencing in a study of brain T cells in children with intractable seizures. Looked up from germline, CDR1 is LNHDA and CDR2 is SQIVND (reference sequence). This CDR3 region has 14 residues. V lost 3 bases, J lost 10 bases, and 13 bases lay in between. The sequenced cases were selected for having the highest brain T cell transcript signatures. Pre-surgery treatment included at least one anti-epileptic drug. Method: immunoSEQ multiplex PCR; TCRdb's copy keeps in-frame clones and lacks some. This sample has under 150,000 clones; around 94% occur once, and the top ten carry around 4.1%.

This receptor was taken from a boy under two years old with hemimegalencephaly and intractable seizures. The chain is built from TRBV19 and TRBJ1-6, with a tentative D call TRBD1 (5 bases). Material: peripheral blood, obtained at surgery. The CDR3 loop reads CASSIRGEVSPLHF. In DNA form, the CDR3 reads TGTGCCAGTAGTATCCGGGGGGAGGTGTCACCCCTCCACTTT.